The 10 T cell receptor beta chains below all came from one sample that was sequenced in a study of cytomegalovirus exposure and HLA in healthy donors. Researchers ran the PCR with 60 Vbeta and 13 Jbeta primers. Profiled with immunoSEQ multiplex PCR; TCRdb holds only in-frame clones, not every one. Among more than 150,000 clones listed, around 83% were seen once. The sample consisted of PBMCs. All receptors come from a middle-aged man in good health and CMV-seronegative.

The rearrangement uses TRBV19 and TRBJ1-1; D not resolved. The germline gives CDR1 LNHDA, CDR2 SQIVND (reference sequence). V gave up 5 bases and J gave up 3 bases, with 19 bases separating them. The CDR3 covers 16 residues. CDR3 amino acids: CASSVRGSRQYTEAFF. For the CDR3, the DNA is TGTGCCAGTAGTGTCAGAGGAAGTAGGCAGTACACTGAAGCTTTCTTT.

CDR3 sequence: CASSIDRVGGYTF. Here the CDR3 DNA reads TGTGCCAGCAGCATCGACAGGGTCGGTGGCTACACCTTC. The V gene is TRBV11-1, the J gene TRBJ1-2; 7 bases agree with TRBD1. CDR1 SGHAT and CDR2 FQDESV come from the germline V gene (reference sequence). J was trimmed by 7 bases and V by 5 bases; bases with no gene match: 7. The CDR3 loop spans 13 amino acids.

J is TRBJ2-1 and V is TRBV4-1; 8 bases agree with TRBD2. Per the germline V gene, CDR1 is MGHRA and CDR2 is YSYEKL. The CDR3 totals 16 residues. Losses at the gene ends were 1 base for V and 6 bases for J; bases not matched to a gene: 8. This CDR3 reads CASSQGTGGPVNEQFF. The CDR3 DNA sequence: TGCGCCAGCAGCCAAGGGACGGGAGGGCCTGTCAATGAGCAGTTCTTC.

The chain combines TRBV7-2 with TRBJ1-6, with 9 nucleotides matching TRBD1. Trimming at V came to 0 bases and at J to 7 bases, leaving 4 bases not matched to a gene. Germline V lookup: CDR1 SGHTA, CDR2 FQGNSA. This CDR3 has 16 amino acids. CDR3 residues: CASSLAGQGYNSPLHF. The CDR3 coding sequence is TGTGCCAGCAGCTTAGCGGGACAGGGCTACAATTCACCCCTCCACTTT. The variable domain in full, with the rest retrieved from reference TRBV7-2 and TRBJ1-6, is GAGVSQSPSNKVTEKGKDVELRCDPISGHTALYWYRQSLGQGLEFLIYFQGNSAPDKSGLPSDRFSAERTGGSVSTLTIQRTQQEDSAVYLCASSLAGQGYNSPLHFGNGTRLTVT.

About this clone itself: The junction and the germline gene differ at one end; a read error may be behind it. The chain employs TRBV7-9 and TRBJ1-2, with 12 bases that match TRBD1. This CDR3 spans 17 amino acids. The germline CDR1 and CDR2 sequences are SEHNR and FQNEAQ (reference sequence). The CDR3 loop is CSSSSPGTGGANYGYTF. The CDR3 nucleotides are TGTTCCAGCAGCTCCCCCGGGACAGGGGGCGCTAACTATGGCTACACCTTC. The whole variable domain, remainder taken from reference TRBV7-9 and TRBJ1-2, is DTGVSQNPRHKITKRGQNVTFRCDPISEHNRLYWYRQTLGQGPEFLTYFQNEAQLEKSRLLSDRFSAERPKGSFSTLEIQRTEQGDSAMYLCSSSSPGTGGANYGYTFGSGTRLTVV.

This chain links TRBV6-5 with TRBJ1-3, with TRBD1 matching 7 bases. The CDR3 spans 14 residues. Germline V gives CDR1 MNHEY, CDR2 SVGAGI. J was trimmed by 1 base and V by 6 bases; bases with no gene match: 3. CDR3 sequence (DNA): TGTGCCAGCAGATCGACAGGGTCTGGAAACACCATATATTTT. The encoded protein is CASRSTGSGNTIYF.

The chain combines TRBV6-1 with TRBJ1-3; TRBD1 aligns across 9 bases. CDR1 and CDR2 (germline): MNHNS, SASEGT. With 4 bases clipped from V and 0 bases from J, the junction kept 7 bases outside the gene matches. The CDR3 is made up of 17 amino acids. This chain's CDR3 is CASSAGTGPSSGNTIYF. CDR3 sequence (DNA): TGTGCCAGCAGTGCCGGGACAGGGCCGAGCTCTGGAAACACCATATATTTT.

The V call is TRBV7-9, the J call TRBJ2-7; 9 bases line up with TRBD1. Germline V gene sequence: CDR1 SEHNR, CDR2 FQNEAQ (reference sequence). The CDR3 sequence is 14 residues long. Germline trimming cut 2 bases from V and 3 bases from J; bases unmatched to any gene: 2. CDR3 nucleotides: TGTGCCAGCAGCTTAACAGGGGGCTTCTACGAGCAGTACTTC. It encodes CASSLTGGFYEQYF.

V is TRBV2 and J is TRBJ2-7; 7 bases line up with TRBD1. Germline V lookup: CDR1 SNHLY, CDR2 FYNNEI. The CDR3 totals 12 residues. Trimming at V came to 11 bases and at J to 2 bases, leaving 6 bases not matched to a gene. The CDR3 nucleotides read TGTGCCTTATCCGGGACAGCCTACGAGCAGTACTTC. This sequence encodes CALSGTAYEQYF. Together with reference TRBV2 and TRBJ2-7, the CDR3 gives the full variable domain: EPEVTQTPSHQVTQMGQEVILRCVPISNHLYFYWYRQILGQKVEFLVSFYNNEISEKSEIFDDQFSVERPDGSNFTLKIRSTKLEDSAMYFCALSGTAYEQYFGPGTRLTVT.

This clone was seen a few times. V is TRBV19 and J is TRBJ1-2; the match to TRBD1 covers 7 bases. The CDR3 sequence is 14 residues long. Germline CDR1 is LNHDA and CDR2 is SQIVND (reference sequence). The V and J ends lost 4 bases and 4 bases, in that order; junction bases with no gene match: 6. The CDR3 region is CASSKEGQIYGYTF. CDR3 coding DNA: TGTGCCAGTAGTAAGGAGGGACAGATCTATGGCTACACCTTC.